A selection of T cell receptor beta chains follows, all from one sample in a study of T cells in Graves' hyperthyroidism and ophthalmopathy. TCRdb re-called the multiplex PCR reads through MiXCR, storing one row per CDR3 protein. The sample carries approximately 400,000 distinct CDR3 sequences, approximately 19% recorded once. Sequencing was done on a sample of blood. These receptors all come from a woman between 18 and 30 years old with Graves' hyperthyroidism. Both conserved end residues are trimmed from each CDR3. Not all rows give a size; the values are once, few, many and, for expanded clones, a class.

J | size | V | CDR3
TRBJ2-7 | many | TRBV18 | ASSPPGSASEQY
TRBJ1-6 | few | TRBV19 | ASSRNLDRSPLH
TRBJ1-2 | many | TRBV27 | ASSLRRGDRHAYGYT
TRBJ1-1 | many | TRBV27 | ASSPQPWDTVNTEAF
TRBJ1-5 | many | TRBV20-1 | SARERQGNQPQH
TRBJ2-7 | NA | TRBV20-1 | SAKGQAGYEQY
TRBJ1-2 | NA | TRBV12-3/TRBV12-4 | ASSLLTNIGYT
TRBJ1-3 | many | TRBV6-1 | ASSLTANSGNTIY
TRBJ2-7 | many | TRBV28 | ASSPNARDNVY
TRBJ2-5 | many | TRBV20-1 | SAPRDGPIETQY
TRBJ2-5 | NA | TRBV29-1 | SVTGLETQY
TRBJ1-6 | many | TRBV12-3/TRBV12-4 | ASRPDNSPLH
TRBJ1-5 | NA | TRBV24-1 | ATSVLLNRNQPQH
TRBJ2-5 | many | TRBV6-1 | ASGGRKETQY
TRBJ1-3 | many | TRBV20-1 | SASRTGEYSGNTIY
TRBJ1-5 | NA | TRBV6-2/TRBV6-3 | AGGTEVNQPQH